These 14 T cell receptor beta chains were sequenced from one sample in a study of blood T cell repertoires in COVID-19. Some clones are missing from TCRdb's copy, which holds only in-frame ones; the method was immunoSEQ multiplex PCR. The repertoire holds 250,000 or so clones, with 80% to 90% as singletons. The sequenced material came from PBMCs or T cells enriched from blood (not recorded which). The origin of the receptors is a man in his forties who had recovered from COVID-19.

The chain combines TRBV12-3 or TRBV12-4 with TRBJ1-2; a possible D gene is TRBD1 (5 bases). Trimming shortened V by 3 bases and J by 6 bases, and 11 bases separated the two germline ends. The CDR3 runs to 13 residues. The CDR3 loop reads CASSFMGLDGYTF. CDR3 DNA: TGTGCCAGCAGTTTCATGGGGCTGGATGGCTACACCTTC.

CDR3 bases: TGTGCCAGCAGCTCCGTTGGGGGGGGTAATCAGCCCCAGCATTTT. It codes for CASSSVGGGNQPQHF. This chain joins TRBV7-2 and TRBJ1-5; D perhaps matches TRBD1 (5 bases). Germline V gene data show CDR1 as SGHTA and CDR2 as FQGNSA. The CDR3 runs 15 residues. Trimming pared 4 bases from V and 4 bases from J, leaving 14 bases between.

The chain is built from TRBV6-5 and TRBJ2-1, with 11 bases lining up with TRBD1. The germline V gene encodes CDR1 MNHEY and CDR2 SVGAGI. V gave up 0 bases and J gave up 9 bases; unmatched junction bases: 4. The CDR3 contains 15 residues. CDR3 in DNA: TGTGCCAGCAGTTACTCTCGGGACAGGGGGGTTGAGCAGTTCTTC. It encodes CASSYSRDRGVEQFF.

The chain is built from TRBV2 and TRBJ2-5; 8 nucleotides match TRBD1. The CDR3 extends over 14 amino acids. The V segment lost 3 bases and the J segment 4 bases; nucleotides outside the gene matches: 4. CDR1 is SNHLY, CDR2 FYNNEI, per germline. CDR3 sequence: CASSEARGRETQYF. The CDR3 coding sequence is TGTGCCAGCAGTGAGGCCAGGGGGCGAGAGACCCAGTACTTC.

V usage is TRBV28 and J usage is TRBJ1-3, with D perhaps TRBD1 (5 bases). From germline, CDR1 is MDHEN and CDR2 SYDVKM. The CDR3 sequence is 14 residues long. V was shortened by 10 bases and J by 7 bases, with 20 bases between the two germline ends. CDR3 sequence: CAISTRGTWNTIYF. The CDR3 bases are TGTGCCATCTCCACCCGGGGGACCTGGAACACCATATATTTT. The variable domain in full, with the rest retrieved from reference TRBV28 and TRBJ1-3, is DVKVTQSSRYLVKRTGEKVFLECVQDMDHENMFWYRQDPGLGLRLIYFSYDVKMKEKGDIPEGYSVSREKKERFSLILESASTNQTSMYLCAISTRGTWNTIYFGEGSWLTVV.

This clone was counted a single time. V gene TRBV5-8 combines with J gene TRBJ1-1; D is unclear. The CDR3 has 14 amino acids. The germline V gene has CDR1 SGHTS and CDR2 YDEGEE. V was shortened by 0 bases and J by 0 bases, with 6 bases between the two germline ends. CDR3 in amino acids: CASSLEPMNTEAFF. The CDR3 DNA follows: TGTGCCAGCAGCTTGGAGCCAATGAACACTGAAGCTTTCTTT.

The chain has TRBV7-2 and TRBJ1-4, with D tentatively TRBD1 (5 bases). Trimming cost V 5 bases and J 13 bases, with 26 bases left between them. Germline V lookup: CDR1 SGHTA, CDR2 FQGNSA. The CDR3 is 16 residues long. The CDR3 region has the DNA TGTGCCAGCAGCCCGTTAGGGAGAGCGGTCCTCGGGGGACTGTTTTTT. Its protein product is CASSPLGRAVLGGLFF.

The V gene is TRBV18, the J gene TRBJ2-1; 11 bases fit TRBD2. V lost 2 bases to trimming and J lost 7 bases; unmatched junction nucleotides: 1. CDR3 length equals 14 residues. Germline assignment: CDR1 KGHSH and CDR2 LQKENI. The CDR3 nucleotides read TGTGCCAGCTCACCAACTAGCGGGAGTAATGAGCAGTTCTTC. Translation gives CASSPTSGSNEQFF.

In this sample, this clone turned up many times. The V gene is TRBV7-2, the J gene TRBJ2-2; no firm D call. CDR3 length: 12 amino acids. Germline V gene lookup returns CDR1 SGHTA and CDR2 FQGNSA. Trimming left V 1 base short and J 5 bases short, with 2 bases between. CDR3 nucleotides: TGTGCCAGCAGCTTAGTAACCGGGGAGCTGTTTTTT. This encodes CASSLVTGELFF.

V usage is TRBV7-2 and J usage is TRBJ1-3, with 8 nucleotides matching TRBD1. This CDR3 contains 15 residues. Germline trimming cut 5 bases from V and 7 bases from J; bases unmatched to any gene: 10. Germline CDR1 reads SGHTA; CDR2 reads FQGNSA. The CDR3: CASSVQGGDGNTIYF. The CDR3, as DNA: TGTGCCAGCAGCGTACAGGGGGGCGACGGGAACACCATATATTTT.

The gene calls are TRBV7-2 and TRBJ2-5; TRBD2 is a possible D gene (5 bases). The germline V gene encodes CDR1 SGHTA and CDR2 FQGNSA. Deletions cut 3 bases from V and 1 base from J, with 6 bases between. CDR3 length equals 13 residues. This CDR3 reads CASSFGLQETQYF. The CDR3 region has the DNA TGTGCCAGCAGCTTCGGACTCCAAGAGACCCAGTACTTC.

This chain links TRBV27 with TRBJ2-7; D remains unclear. V lost 5 bases and J lost 6, with 8 bases in between. This CDR3 is built from 11 residues. Germline V gene lookup returns CDR1 MNHEY and CDR2 SMNVEV (reference sequence). CDR3 sequence reads: CASSNTREQYF. The CDR3 DNA follows: TGTGCCAGCAGTAACACACGCGAGCAGTACTTC.

This clone was picked up a small number of times. V and J are TRBV28 and TRBJ1-5; D is uncertain. V was cut by 7 bases and J by 4 bases, with 8 bases left in between. The CDR3 is 12 amino acids. CDR1 is MDHEN, CDR2 SYDVKM, per germline. The CDR3 reads CASKAGNQPQHF. CDR3 DNA sequence: TGTGCCAGCAAGGCCGGGAATCAGCCCCAGCATTTT.

This chain connects TRBV4-2 to TRBJ1-2, with D perhaps matching TRBD1 (6 bases). The CDR3 spans 20 residues. The germline V gene encodes CDR1 LGHNA and CDR2 YNFKEQ. Trimming shortened V by 4 bases and J by 0 bases, and 27 bases separated the two germline ends. This CDR3 reads CASSPPVWQGRWLANYGYTF. CDR3 sequence (DNA): TGTGCCAGCAGCCCACCCGTGTGGCAGGGGCGATGGTTAGCTAACTATGGCTACACCTTC.